The 27 T cell receptor beta chains reported below all come from one sample, sequenced in a study of cytomegalovirus exposure and HLA in healthy donors. The PCR employed 60 Vbeta primers together with 13 Jbeta primers. The table came from immunoSEQ multiplex PCR; TCRdb's copy has only in-frame clones and leaves some out. Among fewer than 50,000 clones listed, 55% to 75% were seen once. Input material: PBMCs. The receptors stem from a middle-aged man in good health and CMV-seropositive.

The chain couples TRBV11-3 to TRBJ2-7; TRBD1 might be the D (6 bases). CDR3 size: 14 residues. Trimming pared 2 bases from V and 11 bases from J, leaving 19 bases between. Germline V gives CDR1 SGHNT, CDR2 YENEEA. CDR3: CASSLSQGPDYKYF. Here the CDR3 DNA reads TGTGCCAGCAGCTTATCTCAGGGGCCCGACTACAAGTACTTC.

The rearrangement links TRBV11-3 to TRBJ1-6; 8 nucleotides match TRBD1. V trimming: 5 bases; J trimming: 7 bases; junction bases outside the gene matches: 7. CDR3 length: 15 residues. Germline CDR1 reads SGHNT; CDR2 reads YENEEA. CDR3 sequence (DNA): TGTGCCAGCAGCAAGACAGGGGTACGGAATTCACCCCTCCACTTT. As protein: CASSKTGVRNSPLHF. Together with reference TRBV11-3 and TRBJ1-6, the CDR3 gives the full variable domain: EAGVVQSPRYKIIEKKQPVAFWCNPISGHNTLYWYLQNLGQGPELLIRYENEEAVDDSQLPKDRFSAERLKGVDSTLKIQPAELGDSAVYLCASSKTGVRNSPLHFGNGTRLTVT.

The sample holds one count of this clone. This chain joins TRBV4-3 and TRBJ1-6; D not certain. Germline V lookup: CDR1 LGHNA, CDR2 YSLEER. The CDR3 has 12 residues. With 8 bases removed from V and 7 bases from J, the gap between germline ends came to 9 bases. The CDR3 spells CASSQVNSPLHF. The CDR3 coding sequence is TGCGCCAGCTCTCAGGTCAATTCACCCCTCCACTTT.

V and J are TRBV7-2 and TRBJ1-1; D ambiguous. The CDR3 is 16 residues long. V was pared by 6 bases and J by 0 bases, with 17 bases between. Germline values: CDR1 SGHTA, CDR2 FQGNSA. The CDR3 DNA reads as TGTGCCAGCAGTCCCCGGCAAATCGGGTTGAACACTGAAGCTTTCTTT. This gives the protein CASSPRQIGLNTEAFF.

The genes are TRBV7-2 and TRBJ2-7; 14 positions agree with TRBD2. Germline V gene sequence: CDR1 SGHTA, CDR2 FQGNSA. The V segment lost 6 bases and the J segment 4 bases; nucleotides outside the gene matches: 8. CDR3 size: 16 residues. The CDR3 sequence is CASSLTGTSGGYEQYF. CDR3 nucleotides: TGTGCCAGCAGTTTAACCGGGACTAGCGGGGGTTACGAGCAGTACTTC.

This clone was seen once. The chain couples TRBV27 to TRBJ2-7; tentative D call: TRBD2 (5 bases). The germline gives CDR1 MNHEY, CDR2 SMNVEV (reference sequence). This CDR3 comprises 13 residues. V lost 5 bases and J 2 bases, leaving 10 bases between the germline ends. CDR3 nucleotides: TGTGCCAGCAGTCGGGGTTCACCCTACGAGCAGTACTTC. This codes for CASSRGSPYEQYF.

This sequence joins TRBV30 and TRBJ1-1; 10 bases map to TRBD1. The CDR3 contains 13 residues. The V gene's germline CDR1 is GTSNPN and CDR2 SVGIG (reference sequence). V was pared by 4 bases and J by 10 bases, with 9 bases of the junction left unmatched. CDR3 region: CAWTDRGDGGAFF. CDR3 coding DNA: TGTGCCTGGACGGACAGGGGGGACGGTGGAGCTTTCTTT.

Here the CDR3 DNA reads TGTGCCAGCAGCTTCCTTAGCGGGGACGAGCAGTTCTTC. Translating gives CASSFLSGDEQFF. The chain employs TRBV11-1 and TRBJ2-1, with 8 bases matching TRBD2. The trim removed 3 bases at V and 10 bases at J, leaving 5 bases unmatched. This CDR3 is built from 13 residues. The germline V gene encodes CDR1 SGHAT and CDR2 FQDESV (reference sequence). The full variable domain, its missing parts supplied by reference TRBV11-1 and TRBJ2-1, is EAEVAQSPRYKITEKSQAVAFWCDPISGHATLYWYRQILGQGPELLVQFQDESVVDDSQLPKDRFSAERLKGVDSTLKIQPAELGDSAMYLCASSFLSGDEQFFGPGTRLTVL.

V gene TRBV2 combines with J gene TRBJ1-2, with D unclear. The V gene's germline CDR1 is SNHLY and CDR2 FYNNEI. The CDR3 consists of 13 residues. V lost 6 bases, J lost 4 bases, and 12 bases lay in between. CDR3 sequence: CASRGESIYGYTF. For the CDR3, the DNA is TGTGCCAGCAGAGGAGAAAGCATCTATGGCTACACCTTC.

The V and J genes are TRBV19 and TRBJ2-7, with 10 positions matching TRBD1. Germline V CDR1 and CDR2: LNHDA, SQIVND (reference sequence). V lost 6 bases to trimming and J lost 4 bases; unmatched junction nucleotides: 6. The CDR3 sequence is 14 residues long. The CDR3 nucleotides read TGTGCCAGTAGCCGGACAGGGGGTAGGTACGAGCAGTACTTC. Protein sequence: CASSRTGGRYEQYF. Looking up the rest from reference TRBV19 and TRBJ2-7 gives the full variable domain: DGGITQSPKYLFRKEGQNVTLSCEQNLNHDAMYWYRQDPGQGLRLIYYSQIVNDFQKGDIAEGYSVSREKKESFPLTVTSAQKNPTAFYLCASSRTGGRYEQYFGPGTRLTVT.

The J gene is TRBJ2-5, the V gene TRBV28; 11 positions match TRBD2. Germline V gene lookup returns CDR1 MDHEN and CDR2 SYDVKM. This CDR3 is built from 14 residues. Trimming cost V 7 bases and J 1 base; bases outside gene matches: 2. In DNA, the CDR3 is TGTGCCAGCATTAGCGGGGGGGCCCAAGAGACCCAGTACTTC. Translating it yields CASISGGAQETQYF.

V usage is TRBV6-5 and J usage is TRBJ2-1, with 7 bases matching TRBD2. The CDR3 totals 16 residues. The germline V gene encodes CDR1 MNHEY and CDR2 SVGAGI. V lost 2 bases to trimming and J lost 10 bases; unmatched junction nucleotides: 14. CDR3 amino acids: CASSYGASGANGEQFF. Written as DNA, the CDR3 is TGTGCCAGCAGTTACGGGGCTAGCGGAGCCAATGGGGAGCAGTTCTTC.

The chain couples TRBV28 to TRBJ1-1; the match to TRBD1 covers 10 bases. This CDR3 contains 14 residues. With V trimmed by 8 bases and J by 4 bases, 7 bases remained unmatched. The germline gives CDR1 MDHEN, CDR2 SYDVKM. The CDR3 is CASGKGQGVTEAFF. The CDR3 DNA reads as TGTGCCAGCGGGAAAGGACAGGGGGTCACTGAAGCTTTCTTT.

The gene calls are TRBV7-2 and TRBJ2-3, with a tentative D call TRBD2 (7 bases). This CDR3 is 15 amino acids long. The germline V gene encodes CDR1 SGHTA and CDR2 FQGNSA. V dropped 2 bases and J dropped 4 bases, with 13 bases sitting between them. CDR3 amino acids: CASSLRTGGPDTQYF. The CDR3 DNA is TGTGCCAGCAGCTTACGGACGGGGGGCCCAGATACGCAGTATTTT.

The rearrangement joins TRBV9 to TRBJ2-7; a weak D match, TRBD1 (5 bases). The V gene lost 0 bases and the J gene lost 2 bases, with 12 bases spanning the gap. The CDR3 spans 15 residues. Germline-derived CDR1 and CDR2 are SGDLS and YYNGEE. CDR3: CASSVAPTETYEQYF. The CDR3 nucleotides read TGTGCCAGCAGCGTAGCTCCGACAGAGACCTACGAGCAGTACTTC.

V and J are TRBV27 and TRBJ2-7, with D maybe TRBD1 (5 bases). The germline V gene encodes CDR1 MNHEY and CDR2 SMNVEV (reference sequence). This CDR3 region has 14 residues. Trimming removed 1 base at V and 6 bases at J, with 13 bases between. In DNA form, the CDR3 reads TGTGCCAGCAGTTTATGGGGCAGTGAATTCGAGCAGTACTTC. Translating it yields CASSLWGSEFEQYF.

J is TRBJ2-7 and V is TRBV27; possibly TRBD1 for D (6 bases). The germline V gene has CDR1 MNHEY and CDR2 SMNVEV (reference sequence). The CDR3 is 15 amino acids. With 6 bases removed from V and 0 bases from J, the gap between germline ends came to 15 bases. The CDR3 loop is CASSSRQVSSYEQYF. In nucleotides, the CDR3 is TGTGCCAGCAGCAGCCGACAGGTGAGCTCCTACGAGCAGTACTTC.

The chain recombines TRBV27 with TRBJ1-1; D gene uncertain. CDR1 and CDR2 from the germline V gene are MNHEY and SMNVEV (reference sequence). V was shortened by 5 bases and J by 11 bases, with 18 bases between the two germline ends. This CDR3 has 13 residues. CDR3 bases: TGTGCCAGCAGTCCCTTGGAGATAGATGAGGCTTTCTTT. Translated, it gives CASSPLEIDEAFF.

This rearrangement joins TRBV19 to TRBJ1-1, with a tentative D call TRBD1 (6 bases). The V and J ends lost 2 bases and 1 base respectively, with 11 bases between them. This CDR3 comprises 15 residues. Germline assignment: CDR1 LNHDA and CDR2 SQIVND (reference sequence). The CDR3 loop reads CASSIQGISNTEAFF. DNA for the CDR3: TGTGCCAGTAGTATACAGGGGATATCGAACACTGAAGCTTTCTTT.

This chain connects TRBV30 to TRBJ1-1, with unresolved D. V lost 2 bases to trimming and J lost 2 bases, with 6 bases between them. This CDR3 comprises 12 residues. Germline V gene lookup returns CDR1 GTSNPN and CDR2 SVGIG (reference sequence). The CDR3 sequence: CAWSPLNTEAFF. CDR3 nucleotide sequence: TGTGCCTGGAGTCCACTTAACACTGAAGCTTTCTTT.

This clone was detected a few times. This chain links TRBV27 with TRBJ1-2; D gene unclear. Germline V gene sequence: CDR1 MNHEY, CDR2 SMNVEV (reference sequence). The CDR3 is made up of 13 amino acids. The V gene lost 2 bases and the J gene lost 3 bases, with 7 bases spanning the gap. CDR3 bases: TGTGCCAGCAGTTTAGCCGGGGACTATGGCTACACCTTC. Amino acids: CASSLAGDYGYTF.

This clone was counted between two and nine times. The chain joins TRBV7-9 to TRBJ1-4, with TRBD1 as a possible D gene (6 bases). The CDR3 length is 15 residues. Between the trimmed V and J ends, which lost 9 bases and 0 bases, there was a span of 14 bases. CDR1 and CDR2 from the germline V gene are SEHNR and FQNEAQ (reference sequence). The CDR3 is CARRAGTPTNEKLFF. In DNA form, the CDR3 reads TGTGCCAGAAGGGCCGGGACACCAACTAATGAAAAACTGTTTTTT.

V usage is TRBV28 and J usage is TRBJ1-1, with 8 nucleotides matching TRBD1. Trimming took 4 bases from V and 1 from J; bases not matched to a gene: 14. Germline CDR1 and CDR2: MDHEN and SYDVKM. There are 18 residues in the CDR3. The CDR3 DNA sequence: TGTGCCAGCAGTTCCCCCATGGGGACAGGTGAAAGGAACACTGAAGCTTTCTTT. It encodes CASSSPMGTGERNTEAFF. Full variable domain (remainder filled in from reference TRBV28 and TRBJ1-1): DVKVTQSSRYLVKRTGEKVFLECVQDMDHENMFWYRQDPGLGLRLIYFSYDVKMKEKGDIPEGYSVSREKKERFSLILESASTNQTSMYLCASSSPMGTGERNTEAFFGQGTRLTVV.

This chain uses TRBV7-8 with TRBJ2-5; D may be TRBD1 (6 bases). This CDR3 region has 15 residues. The ends were cut back, 2 bases at V and 5 bases at J, with 15 bases in the middle. CDR1 SGHVS and CDR2 FQNEAQ come from the germline V gene. CDR3 amino acids: CASSLTGFGLETQYF. In nucleotides, the CDR3 is TGTGCCAGCAGCTTAACAGGGTTTGGGTTGGAGACCCAGTACTTC.

The V gene is TRBV6-5, the J gene TRBJ2-5; perhaps TRBD2 as D (6 bases). V was pared by 4 bases and J by 5 bases, with 17 bases between. Germline V lookup: CDR1 MNHEY, CDR2 SVGAGI. The CDR3 contains 15 residues. CDR3 protein: CASSLSGGEAETQYF. CDR3 in DNA: TGTGCCAGCAGTTTGAGCGGAGGGGAGGCGGAGACCCAGTACTTC.

In this sample, this clone turned up many times. CDR3 loop: CASSAPRGGRAKNIQYF. The CDR3 DNA follows: TGTGCCAGCAGCGCCCCCCGGGGTGGTCGGGCCAAAAACATTCAGTACTTC. The chain joins TRBV5-4 to TRBJ2-4; possibly TRBD2 for D (5 bases). CDR3 length: 17 amino acids. Germline V CDR1 and CDR2: SGHNT, YYREEE (reference sequence). Trimming left V 4 bases short and J 1 base short, with 18 bases between.

The gene calls are TRBV5-4 and TRBJ2-7, with 7 bases matching TRBD2. The CDR3 length is 15 residues. Germline CDR1 is SGHNT and CDR2 is YYREEE (reference sequence). With 2 bases clipped from V and 5 bases from J, the junction kept 10 bases outside the gene matches. CDR3 residues: CASSFGGGRKNEQYF. The CDR3 bases are TGTGCCAGCAGCTTCGGCGGGGGAAGAAAGAACGAGCAGTACTTC.